This passage covers 10 T cell receptor beta chains from one sample sequenced in a study of T cell responses to AZD1222 COVID-19 vaccine. The repertoire was sequenced with immunoSEQ multiplex PCR; TCRdb's copy has only in-frame clones and lacks some. The sample contains under 150,000 clones, approximately 85% of which appear only once. Here the sequenced sample was peripheral blood, taken on day 0 of MenACWY control vaccination. The receptors stem from an adult in good health.

This clone was seen a few times. The rearrangement links TRBV2 to TRBJ2-2; D possibly corresponds to TRBD2 (5 bases). Germline V CDR1 and CDR2: SNHLY, FYNNEI. The CDR3 runs 16 residues. With 1 base removed from V and 1 base from J, the gap between germline ends came to 10 bases. CDR3 amino acids: CASSEERVGNTGELFF. Here the CDR3 DNA reads TGTGCCAGCAGTGAAGAGAGGGTAGGGAACACCGGGGAGCTGTTTTTT.

V gene TRBV7-2 combines with J gene TRBJ2-5; 8 bases map to TRBD2. The CDR3 runs to 18 residues. J gave up 0 bases and V 0 bases, and 9 bases lay outside the gene matches. Germline V gene data show CDR1 as SGHTA and CDR2 as FQGNSA. The CDR3 sequence: CASSLASVRGGNQETQYF. The CDR3 DNA reads TGTGCCAGCAGCTTAGCCTCGGTACGGGGGGGTAACCAAGAGACCCAGTACTTC.

The V and J genes are TRBV6-5 and TRBJ1-1, with D unclear. The CDR3 totals 15 residues. V was shortened by 5 bases and J by 3 bases, with 16 bases between the two germline ends. CDR1 is MNHEY, CDR2 SVGAGI, per germline. Written as DNA, the CDR3 is TGTGCCAGCAGTCCACTCGTGCATATGGACACTGAAGCTTTCTTT. Its protein is CASSPLVHMDTEAFF.

This clone was counted a single time. The chain has TRBV18 and TRBJ1-5; D unresolved. CDR1 and CDR2 (germline): KGHSH, LQKENI. The length of the CDR3 is 14 residues. Trimming shortened V by 3 bases and J by 1 base, and 7 bases separated the two germline ends. Here the CDR3 DNA reads TGTGCCAGCTCACCCGGGAAGAGCAATCAGCCCCAGCATTTT. Translation: CASSPGKSNQPQHF.

The V call is TRBV28, the J call TRBJ1-2; 7 bases map to TRBD1. The ends lost 6 bases at V and 1 base at J; junction bases unmatched: 14. Germline CDR1 MDHEN, CDR2 SYDVKM. CDR3 length: 17 residues. The CDR3 DNA sequence: TGTGCCAGCAGGGGAAGGGACAGCCCTAACCTTAACTATGGCTACACCTTC. Its translation is CASRGRDSPNLNYGYTF.

V is TRBV4-1 and J is TRBJ1-3; no clear D. V was clipped by 0 bases and J by 0 bases, with 12 bases between them. The CDR3 totals 17 residues. CDR1 MGHRA and CDR2 YSYEKL come from the germline V gene. The CDR3 nucleotides read TGCGCCAGCAGCCAAGAAGGCCTTGGGGTCTCTGGAAACACCATATATTTT. The encoded protein is CASSQEGLGVSGNTIYF.

The chain couples TRBV3-1 (or the pseudogene TRBV3-2) to TRBJ2-7; possible D gene TRBD1, 6 bases. Germline CDR1 reads LGHDT; CDR2 reads YNNKEL (reference sequence). V was cut by 5 bases and J by 0 bases, with 8 bases left in between. The CDR3 has 13 amino acids. Written as DNA, the CDR3 is TGTGCCAGCAGCGACAGGAGCTCCTACGAGCAGTACTTC. Encoded protein: CASSDRSSYEQYF.

The chain links TRBV6-2 or TRBV6-3 to TRBJ2-2; no firm D call. V was shortened by 6 bases and J by 6 bases, with 8 bases between the two germline ends. In germline, CDR1 is MNHEY, CDR2 SVGEGT. The CDR3 loop spans 12 amino acids. The CDR3 DNA is TGTGCCAGCAGCTTCAAGGCCGGGGAGCTGTTTTTT. It yields the protein CASSFKAGELFF.

The chain couples TRBV12-5 to TRBJ1-2; D may be TRBD1 (5 bases). V gave up 1 base and J gave up 4 bases, with 13 bases separating them. The CDR3 runs 15 residues. The germline V gene has CDR1 LGHNT and CDR2 FRNRAP. CDR3 nucleotides: TGTGCTAGTGGTTTGGACTCCGGGACCACCTATGGCTACACCTTC. Its protein product is CASGLDSGTTYGYTF.

The V and J genes are TRBV7-9 and TRBJ1-3, with a possible D match to TRBD1 (6 bases). Germline V CDR1 and CDR2: SEHNR, FQNEAQ (reference sequence). V gave up 4 bases and J gave up 0 bases, with 13 bases separating them. The CDR3 runs to 16 residues. In DNA, the CDR3 is TGTGCCAGCAGCTCTGGACAGCCTGCCTCTGGAAACACCATATATTTT. Translation gives CASSSGQPASGNTIYF.